A single sample gave rise to the 28 T cell receptor beta chains below, sequenced in a study of blood T cell repertoires in COVID-19. The method was immunoSEQ multiplex PCR; TCRdb's version includes in-frame clones alone and lacks a portion of them. The table records roughly 20,000 clones, 80% to 90% of them present only once. Material: peripheral blood. The receptor source for this set is a human donor with active COVID-19. The donor label of this sample is uncertain.

CDR3 loop: CASSTEIGAQYF. CDR3 DNA sequence: TGTGCCAGCAGTACAGAGATCGGGGCCCAGTACTTC. The chain carries TRBV12-3 or TRBV12-4 and TRBJ2-5; D perhaps matches TRBD2 (5 bases). This CDR3 spans 12 amino acids. V shed 5 bases and J shed 9 bases, with 13 bases lying between them.

This clone was detected only a few times. This chain links TRBV9 with TRBJ2-7, with no clear D. The CDR3 has 15 residues. Per the germline V gene, CDR1 is SGDLS and CDR2 is YYNGEE. The V and J ends lost 3 bases and 0 bases respectively, with 13 bases between them. The CDR3 sequence: CASSESPGPSYEQYF. CDR3 DNA: TGTGCCAGCAGCGAGAGCCCGGGTCCCTCCTACGAGCAGTACTTC. The entire variable domain, with the rest obtained from reference TRBV9 and TRBJ2-7, is as follows: DSGVTQTPKHLITATGQRVTLRCSPRSGDLSVYWYQQSLDQGLQFLIQYYNGEERAKGNILERFSAQQFPDLHSELNLSSLELGDSALYFCASSESPGPSYEQYFGPGTRLTVT.

The V call is TRBV4-2, the J call TRBJ2-1; 8 bases are a match to TRBD2. CDR1 is LGHNA and CDR2 is YNFKEQ in the germline V gene. V was clipped by 4 bases and J by 8 bases; unmatched bases: 19. This CDR3 is 18 amino acids long. CDR3 DNA: TGTGCCAGCAGCCTTTCACTTCTAGGGGCGGGAGGATCGGATGAGCAGTTCTTC. Its translation: CASSLSLLGAGGSDEQFF.

The chain uses TRBV6-4 and TRBJ2-3; 12 positions match TRBD2. Germline loops: CDR1 MRHNA, CDR2 SNTAGT. Trimming at V came to 4 bases and at J to 6 bases, leaving 5 bases not matched to a gene. The CDR3 loop spans 15 amino acids. CDR3 loop: CASSALAGGEDTQYF. CDR3 DNA sequence: TGTGCCAGCAGTGCACTAGCGGGGGGCGAGGATACGCAGTATTTT.

This clone ranks as medium-sized. The chain combines TRBV2 with TRBJ2-1; 7 nucleotides line up with TRBD1. Looked up from germline, CDR1 is SNHLY and CDR2 is FYNNEI. The CDR3 runs 14 residues. V was pared by 7 bases and J by 8 bases, with 11 bases of the junction left unmatched. CDR3 protein: CASKGDRVGDEQFF. DNA for the CDR3: TGTGCCAGCAAGGGAGACAGGGTGGGGGATGAGCAGTTCTTC.

The chain has TRBV5-6 and TRBJ1-5, with TRBD1 identical over 10 bases. Trimming cost V 7 bases and J 2 bases; bases outside gene matches: 6. Germline V gene lookup returns CDR1 SGHDT and CDR2 YYEEEE. This CDR3 spans 15 amino acids. The CDR3 is CASGRQGAGNQPQHF. CDR3 bases: TGTGCCAGCGGACGACAGGGGGCGGGCAATCAGCCCCAGCATTTT.

The chain uses TRBV10-1 and TRBJ2-7, with TRBD2 matching over 11 bases. CDR1 is WNHNN, CDR2 SYGVQD, per germline (reference sequence). The CDR3 loop spans 18 amino acids. J was trimmed by 1 base and V by 4 bases; bases with no gene match: 12. The CDR3 here is CASSAPGLAGGLSYEQYF. The CDR3, as DNA: TGCGCCAGCAGTGCCCCTGGGCTAGCGGGAGGCCTTTCCTACGAGCAGTACTTC.

The chain is built from TRBV6-2 or TRBV6-3 and TRBJ2-6, with 11 bases that match TRBD2. The CDR3 has 17 amino acids. The junction had 4 bases not matched to a gene; V was cut back by 4 bases and J by 2 bases. From germline, CDR1 is MNHEY and CDR2 SVGEGT. The CDR3 sequence is CASSSPGLAAGANVLTF. The CDR3 nucleotides are TGTGCCAGCAGTTCTCCGGGACTAGCGGCTGGGGCCAACGTCCTGACTTTC.

In DNA, the CDR3 is TGTGCCAGCAGCCCTCGGACAGCGTTCACAGATACGCAGTATTTT. Translated, it gives CASSPRTAFTDTQYF. The genes are TRBV7-2 and TRBJ2-3; the D gene is possibly TRBD1 (6 bases). Germline V gene lookup returns CDR1 SGHTA and CDR2 FQGNSA. V was cut by 5 bases and J by 2 bases, with 14 bases left in between. There are 15 residues in the CDR3.

The chain carries TRBV27 and TRBJ2-2; weak D call: TRBD2 (5 bases). Germline V gene data show CDR1 as MNHEY and CDR2 as SMNVEV (reference sequence). CDR3 length: 13 amino acids. Between the trimmed V and J ends, which lost 6 bases and 5 bases, there was a span of 10 bases. In DNA form, the CDR3 reads TGTGCCAGCAGGGCTTCGGGAACCGGGGAGCTGTTTTTT. It yields the protein CASRASGTGELFF.

V is TRBV3-1 (or the pseudogene TRBV3-2) and J is TRBJ2-7, with 7 positions matching TRBD2. The CDR3 has 15 amino acids. V was clipped by 4 bases and J by 6 bases; unmatched bases: 12. The germline CDR1 and CDR2 sequences are LGHDT and YNNKEL (reference sequence). This chain's CDR3 is CASSLTGGLHVEQYF. CDR3 coding DNA: TGTGCCAGCAGCCTCACGGGGGGACTACATGTCGAGCAGTACTTC.

The CDR3 DNA reads as TGCAGCGTTGAGACGATCCGGCCAGGGGTAATGGGTGAGCAGTTCTTC. It is translated as CSVETIRPGVMGEQFF. V gene TRBV29-1 combines with J gene TRBJ2-1, with D perhaps matching TRBD1 (6 bases). The CDR3 loop spans 16 amino acids. The V and J ends lost 3 bases and 9 bases respectively, with 24 bases between them. CDR1 SQVTM and CDR2 ANQGSEA come from the germline V gene.

The genes are TRBV20-1 and TRBJ1-1, with 7 bases matching TRBD1. V dropped 6 bases and J dropped 7; count of bases not matched to a gene: 5. The CDR3 is made up of 11 amino acids. The V gene's germline CDR1 is DFQATT and CDR2 SNEGSKA (reference sequence). The CDR3 bases are TGCAGTGCCGGGGCAGGGGGTGAAGCTTTCTTT. Its translation: CSAGAGGEAFF.

A few counts support this clone. V is TRBV12-3 or TRBV12-4 and J is TRBJ2-3; TRBD1 matches at 7 bases. The CDR3 loop spans 13 amino acids. V dropped 6 bases and J dropped 4; count of bases not matched to a gene: 4. DNA of the CDR3: TGTGCCAGCAGAACCACAGGGGCAGATACGCAGTATTTT. This sequence encodes CASRTTGADTQYF.

V is TRBV28 and J is TRBJ2-1, with 8 nucleotides matching TRBD2. Germline trimming cut 5 bases from V and 5 bases from J; bases unmatched to any gene: 5. The CDR3 extends over 14 amino acids. The germline gives CDR1 MDHEN, CDR2 SYDVKM. The DNA for the CDR3 is TGTGCCAGCAGTACTAGCGGAACTAACAATGAGCAGTTCTTC. Its translation: CASSTSGTNNEQFF.

The chain recombines TRBV7-2 with TRBJ2-7; TRBD2 is a possible D gene (6 bases). Trimming cost V 1 base and J 4 bases, with 11 bases left between them. Germline CDR1 reads SGHTA; CDR2 reads FQGNSA. CDR3 length: 14 amino acids. The DNA of the CDR3 is TGTGCCAGCAGCTTAGGGAGGGAGTTATACGAGCAGTACTTC. It specifies CASSLGRELYEQYF.

The V gene is TRBV12-3 or TRBV12-4, the J gene TRBJ1-5; D unresolved. V was cut by 3 bases and J by 2 bases, with 5 bases left in between. The CDR3 runs 13 residues. CDR3 in amino acids: CASSLIGNQPQHF. The CDR3 DNA follows: TGTGCCAGCAGTTTGATAGGCAATCAGCCCCAGCATTTT.

V gene TRBV2 combines with J gene TRBJ2-7, with 7 nucleotides matching TRBD1. Germline trimming cut 7 bases from V and 3 bases from J; bases unmatched to any gene: 6. CDR3 length: 13 residues. Looked up from germline, CDR1 is SNHLY and CDR2 is FYNNEI. CDR3 amino acids: CASMKQGNYEQYF. The DNA for the CDR3 is TGTGCCAGCATGAAACAGGGGAACTACGAGCAGTACTTC.

This clone was detected only a few times. This chain joins TRBV19 and TRBJ1-1; perhaps TRBD1 as D (5 bases). This CDR3 contains 16 residues. V lost 8 bases, J lost 10 bases, and 29 bases lay in between. Germline lookup yields CDR1 LNHDA and CDR2 SQIVND (reference sequence). This chain's CDR3 is CASQVLAGEDVIGAFF. DNA for the CDR3: TGTGCCAGTCAGGTCTTGGCGGGGGAAGACGTTATAGGAGCTTTCTTT.

The chain recombines TRBV5-4 with TRBJ2-7; no firm D call. This CDR3 comprises 14 residues. CDR1 is SGHNT, CDR2 YYREEE, per germline (reference sequence). Trimming cost V 1 base and J 4 bases, with 12 bases left between them. The chain's CDR3 is CASSLRSSSYEQYF. The CDR3 bases are TGTGCCAGCAGCTTGCGGTCTAGTTCTTACGAGCAGTACTTC.

The V and J genes are TRBV23-1 and TRBJ2-7; 8 nucleotides line up with TRBD1. TRBV23-1 is sorted into the ORF group, with uncertain function. The CDR3 is 13 residues long. The CDR3 bases are TGCGCAGACGGGACAGGTCTTTTTTACGAGCAGTACTTC. It translates to CADGTGLFYEQYF.

The J gene is TRBJ1-4, the V gene TRBV2; D may be TRBD1 (5 bases). Germline assignment: CDR1 SNHLY and CDR2 FYNNEI. There are 15 residues in the CDR3. V was cut by 5 bases and J by 0 bases, with 10 bases left in between. The CDR3 DNA reads as TGTGCCAGCAGTCCCGACAGTGCAACTAATGAAAAACTGTTTTTT. This sequence encodes CASSPDSATNEKLFF.

This clone was counted between two and nine times. V and J are TRBV27 and TRBJ1-5, with 7 positions matching TRBD1. The CDR3 totals 17 residues. Germline-derived CDR1 and CDR2 are MNHEY and SMNVEV (reference sequence). V lost 6 bases, J lost 4 bases, and 15 bases stayed unmatched. The CDR3 nucleotides are TGTGCCAGCAGCAGAGTCATTGGCGGGACAGATAATCAGCCCCAGCATTTT. Translation: CASSRVIGGTDNQPQHF.

The V and J genes are TRBV5-1 and TRBJ1-2; 9 positions match TRBD1. The CDR3 contains 14 residues. Germline trimming cut 0 bases from V and 6 bases from J; bases unmatched to any gene: 3. Per germline, CDR1 SGHRS and CDR2 YFSETQ. The DNA of the CDR3 is TGCGCCAGCAGCTTGGCCCGGACAGGGGATGGCTACACCTTC. Its translation is CASSLARTGDGYTF.

The rearrangement uses TRBV7-3 and TRBJ2-3; D possibly corresponds to TRBD2 (5 bases). Germline-derived CDR1 and CDR2 are SGHTA and FQGTGA. The CDR3 loop spans 13 amino acids. Trimming removed 5 bases at V and 3 bases at J, with 9 bases between. The DNA for the CDR3 is TGTGCCAGCAGCCCCCGGGGTACAGATACGCAGTATTTT. Protein sequence: CASSPRGTDTQYF.

This clone showed up just a few times. V usage is TRBV7-9 and J usage is TRBJ1-2; the D is unclear. V lost 5 bases and J lost 4, with 11 bases in between. Germline loops: CDR1 SEHNR, CDR2 FQNEAQ (reference sequence). This CDR3 comprises 13 residues. The CDR3 DNA reads as TGTGCCAGCAGCCAATCTGCCAGCTATGGCTACACCTTC. This sequence encodes CASSQSASYGYTF.

The rearrangement uses TRBV6-2 or TRBV6-3 and TRBJ2-1, with a weak D call TRBD2 (6 bases). This CDR3 is built from 18 residues. Germline CDR1 reads MNHEY; CDR2 reads SVGEGT. V was pared by 4 bases and J by 2 bases, with 21 bases between. CDR3: CASSSGRLGEVAYNEQFF. The CDR3 bases are TGTGCCAGCAGTTCCGGCCGCCTGGGGGAGGTGGCCTACAATGAGCAGTTCTTC.

This rearrangement joins TRBV6-4 to TRBJ1-6, with D perhaps matching TRBD1 (5 bases). Germline V gene lookup returns CDR1 MRHNA and CDR2 SNTAGT. Trimming pared 0 bases from V and 8 bases from J, leaving 8 bases between. There are 14 residues in the CDR3. The CDR3 reads CASSDSQGHSPLHF. In nucleotides, the CDR3 is TGTGCCAGCAGTGACTCTCAGGGTCATTCACCCCTCCACTTT.